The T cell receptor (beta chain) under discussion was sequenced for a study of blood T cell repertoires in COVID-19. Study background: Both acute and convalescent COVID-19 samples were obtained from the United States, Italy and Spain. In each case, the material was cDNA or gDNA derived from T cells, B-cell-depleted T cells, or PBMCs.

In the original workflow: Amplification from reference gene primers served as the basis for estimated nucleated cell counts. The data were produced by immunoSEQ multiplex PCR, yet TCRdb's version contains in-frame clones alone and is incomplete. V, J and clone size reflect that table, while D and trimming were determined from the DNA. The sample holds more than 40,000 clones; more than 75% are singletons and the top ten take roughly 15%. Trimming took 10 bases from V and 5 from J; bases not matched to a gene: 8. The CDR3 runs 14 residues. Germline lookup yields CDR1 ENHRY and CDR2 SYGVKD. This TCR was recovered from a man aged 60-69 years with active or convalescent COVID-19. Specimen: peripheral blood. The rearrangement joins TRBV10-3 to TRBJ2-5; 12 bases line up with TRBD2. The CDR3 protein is CATSSGGAGETQYF. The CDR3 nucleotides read TGTGCCACCTCTAGCGGGGGGGCCGGTGAGACCCAGTACTTC.